This TCR beta chain was profiled in a study of T cells after yellow fever vaccination. This clonotype came up a few times. Trimming removed 4 bases from V and 5 bases from J, with 18 bases in between. The CDR3 has 16 amino acids. Looked up from germline, CDR1 is SGHRS and CDR2 is YFSETQ. TCRdb re-called the 5' RACE reads with MiXCR, one entry per CDR3 protein. Seen here are a few hundred thousand distinct CDR3 sequences, around 5.2% observed once, and the top ten hold roughly 3%. This receptor was obtained from a man aged 18 to 30 who received the YFV17D yellow fever vaccine. The sample consisted of CD4+ T cells sorted from PBMCs, taken on the day of the yellow fever booster vaccination. V usage is TRBV5-1 and J usage is TRBJ2-2; the D call may be TRBD1 or TRBD2 (6 bases each). The chain's CDR3 is CASSQSLGGRTGELFF. The DNA for the CDR3 is TGCGCCAGCAGCCAGAGTTTGGGGGGCAGAACCGGGGAGCTGTTTTTT.